Sequencing of this T cell receptor beta chain was carried out in a study of blood T cells in healthy people across ages. A remark on this clonotype: Antigen specificity is unknown.

It was with a sample-barcoded 5' primer and a J-beta primer mix that a second PCR of roughly 7 to 12 cycles was run. Each TCR beta cDNA got a 12-nucleotide random molecular identifier. TCRdb called the 5' RACE reads again in MiXCR, with one record for every CDR3 protein. This sample has 800,000 to 950,000 distinct CDR3 sequences; 35% to 40% occur once, and the top ten carry 10% to 15%. Overall study findings and caveats: The donors' CMV status was not determined, possibly confounding changes in expanded clonotypes.

The CDR3 is made up of 14 amino acids. Per germline, CDR1 SGHTA and CDR2 FQGNSA. With 2 bases removed from V and 4 bases from J, the gap between germline ends came to 8 bases. The chain joins TRBV7-2 to TRBJ2-2, with D perhaps TRBD1 (5 bases). The sequencing sample was made of blood. The clonotype was recovered from a man between 18 and 29 years old in good health. The CDR3 DNA reads as TGTGCCAGCAGCTTACAGGGCCTCACCGGGGAGCTGTTTTTT. Its protein is CASSLQGLTGELFF.